This TCR beta chain stems from a study of technical replicates of blood from several donors. Produced via immunoSEQ multiplex PCR; TCRdb's table is partial and in-frame only. The sample lists tens of thousands of clones; around 97% were seen once. Between the trimmed V and J ends, which lost 0 bases and 2 bases, there was a span of 17 bases. The CDR3 consists of 16 residues. Germline loops: CDR1 GTSNPN, CDR2 SVGIG (reference sequence). This clonotype was obtained from a human donor in good health. Source material: T cells isolated from PBMCs. V is TRBV30 and J is TRBJ2-7; maybe TRBD1 (6 bases). The CDR3 region is CAWSVFQKTGTYEQYF. The DNA for the CDR3 is TGTGCCTGGAGTGTTTTCCAAAAAACAGGGACCTACGAGCAGTACTTC.